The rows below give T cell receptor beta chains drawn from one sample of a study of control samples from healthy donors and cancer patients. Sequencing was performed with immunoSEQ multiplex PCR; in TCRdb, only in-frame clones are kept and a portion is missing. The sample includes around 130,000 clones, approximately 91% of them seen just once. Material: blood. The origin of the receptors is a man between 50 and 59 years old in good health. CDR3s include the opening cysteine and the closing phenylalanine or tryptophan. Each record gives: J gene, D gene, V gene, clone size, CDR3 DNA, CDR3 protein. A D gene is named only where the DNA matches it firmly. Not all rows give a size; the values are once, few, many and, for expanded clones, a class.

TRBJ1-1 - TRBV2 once TGTGCCAGCAGTTTTTCTAGGGGTGGGAGCACTGAAGCTTTCTTT CASSFSRGGSTEAFF
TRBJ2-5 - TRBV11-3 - TGTGCCAGCAGCCCTGGACGGAGAAACCAAGAGACCCAGTACTTC CASSPGRRNQETQYF
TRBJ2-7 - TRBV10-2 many TGCGCCAGCAGTGATGGCTACGAGCAGTACTTC CASSDGYEQYF
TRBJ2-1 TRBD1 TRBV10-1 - TGCGCCAGCAGTGAATTAGCAGGGGGCGCCTACAATGAGCAGTTCTTC CASSELAGGAYNEQFF
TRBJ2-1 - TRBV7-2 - TGTGCCAGCAGCTTAGTTAGGCGGTATGAGCAGTTCTTC CASSLVRRYEQFF
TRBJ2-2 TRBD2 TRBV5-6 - TGTGCCAGCAGCTTGCAGCGGGGGGTAATGGGCACCGGGGAGCTGTTTTTT CASSLQRGVMGTGELFF
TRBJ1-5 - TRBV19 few TGTGCCAGTAGTATTGGGATTGGGGATTTCCAGCCCCAGCATTTT CASSIGIGDFQPQHF
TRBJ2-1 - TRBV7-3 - TGTGCCAGCAGCTTAATGCTGGTCTCCTACAATGAGCAGTTCTTC CASSLMLVSYNEQFF
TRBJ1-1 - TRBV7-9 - TGTGCCAGCAGCCCTACCGGGGTAGGAGCTTTCTTT CASSPTGVGAFF
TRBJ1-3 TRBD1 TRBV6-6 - TGTGCCAGCAGATACGACAGGGGTCCCGGGAACACCATATATTTT CASRYDRGPGNTIYF
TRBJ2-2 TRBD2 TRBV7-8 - TGTGCCAGCAGCCGTCTGACTAGCGGGAACACCGGGGAGCTGTTTTTT CASSRLTSGNTGELFF
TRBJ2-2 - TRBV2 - TGTGCCAGCAAAAAAGACCGTCACACCGGGGAGCTGTTTTTT CASKKDRHTGELFF
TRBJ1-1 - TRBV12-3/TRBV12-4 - TGTGCCAGCACCTCATTCGGGGTCACTGAAGCTTTCTTT CASTSFGVTEAFF
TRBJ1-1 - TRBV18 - TGTGCCAGCTCACCTTGGGAGACTGAAGCTTTCTTT CASSPWETEAFF
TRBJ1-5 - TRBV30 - TGTGCCTGGAGTGCCCTTATAAGCAATCAGCCCCAGCATTTT CAWSALISNQPQHF
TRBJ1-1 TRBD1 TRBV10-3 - TGTGCCATCAGAGGGGGACAGCCGACCACTGAAGCTTTCTTT CAIRGGQPTTEAFF
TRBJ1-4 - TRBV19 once TGTGCCAGTAGTAGAAGTTCAACTAATGAAAAACTGTTTTTT CASSRSSTNEKLFF
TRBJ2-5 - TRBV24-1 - TGTGCCACCAGTGCTTTTACCTCCGGGACAAGGTACCAAGAGACCCAGTACTTC CATSAFTSGTRYQETQYF
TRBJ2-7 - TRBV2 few TGTGCCAGCAGTGCGGGCTTCTACGAGCAGTACTTC CASSAGFYEQYF
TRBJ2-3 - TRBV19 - TGTGCCAGTAGTATCGCCGCAGATACGCAGTATTTT CASSIAADTQYF
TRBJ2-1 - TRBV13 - TGTGCCAGCAGCCCCCTGGGCAATGAGCAGTTCTTC CASSPLGNEQFF
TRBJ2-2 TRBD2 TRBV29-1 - TGCAGCGCGGCGGGGGGGAACACCGGGGAGCTGTTTTTT CSAAGGNTGELFF
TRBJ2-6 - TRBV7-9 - TGTGCCAGCAGCCACACGGGACACCTTAGCTCTGGGGCCAACGTCCTGACTTTC CASSHTGHLSSGANVLTF
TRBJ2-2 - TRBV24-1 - TGTGCCACCAGTGATTTCTCAGGGATTTCCATGAACACCGGGGAGCTGTTTTTT CATSDFSGISMNTGELFF
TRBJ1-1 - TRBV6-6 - TGTGCCAGCAGTTACTCCTTGACAGACCCTCGGGCTTTCTTT CASSYSLTDPRAFF
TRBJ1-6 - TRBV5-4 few TGTGCCAGCAGCCCCGACGGGGCCTGGGATTCACCCCTCCACTTT CASSPDGAWDSPLHF
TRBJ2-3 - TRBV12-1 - TGTGCCAGCAGCTCAGACCAGAGGGGCGGGGGGGCCTACGATACGCAGTATTTT CASSSDQRGGGAYDTQYF
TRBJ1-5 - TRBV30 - TGTGCCTGGAGCGTGGACAGAAGCAATCAGCCCCAGCATTTT CAWSVDRSNQPQHF
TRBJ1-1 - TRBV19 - TGTGCCAGTAGATTAGACGGGACTGAAGCTTTCTTT CASRLDGTEAFF
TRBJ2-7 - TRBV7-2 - TGTGCCAGCAGCTTACAGGGTCGGGCGGCTAACGAGCAGTACTTC CASSLQGRAANEQYF
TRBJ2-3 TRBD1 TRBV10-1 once TGCGCCAGCAGTGACAGAATTTCAGGGGGCTGGACAGATACGCAGTATTTT CASSDRISGGWTDTQYF
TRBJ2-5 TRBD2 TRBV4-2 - TGTGCCAGCAGCCAAGACTGGCTAGCGGGGGGCCAAGAGACCCAGTACTTC CASSQDWLAGGQETQYF
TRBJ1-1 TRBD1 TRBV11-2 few TGTGCCAGCAGCCCGGGACAGGGACTGAACACTGAAGCTTTCTTT CASSPGQGLNTEAFF
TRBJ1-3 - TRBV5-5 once TGTGCCAGCAGCTTAGGGGGTAATGCTGGAAACACCATATATTTT CASSLGGNAGNTIYF
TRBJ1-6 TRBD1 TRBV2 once TGTGCCAGCAGAGGACAGGGCACGTTTGGCAATTCACCCCTCCACTTT CASRGQGTFGNSPLHF
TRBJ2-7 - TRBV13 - TGTGCCAGCAGCTCCAGATTCTCCTACGAGCAGTACTTC CASSSRFSYEQYF
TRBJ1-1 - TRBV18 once TGTGCCAGCTCATCCTTCCGGGGACTACGGGACACTGAAGCTTTCTTT CASSSFRGLRDTEAFF
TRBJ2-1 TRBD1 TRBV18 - TGTGCCAGCTCAACACAGGGGGCTATCAATGAGCAGTTCTTC CASSTQGAINEQFF
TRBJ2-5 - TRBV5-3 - TGTGCCAGAAGCCCAGAACTGACAGGCGCGAGGGGGACCCAGTACTTC CARSPELTGARGTQYF
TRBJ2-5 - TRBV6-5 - TGTGCCAGCAGTTACCGGGGGTGGGAGACCCAGTACTTC CASSYRGWETQYF
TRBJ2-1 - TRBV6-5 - TGTGCCAGCAGTTACGGGGCAGACATCTACAATGAGCAGTTCTTC CASSYGADIYNEQFF
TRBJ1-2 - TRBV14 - TGTGCCAGCAGCCAAGACAGGGCCTATGGCTACACCTTC CASSQDRAYGYTF
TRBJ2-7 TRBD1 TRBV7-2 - TGTGCCAGCAGCTTCGGGACAGGGGGCTTCTACGAGCAGTACTTC CASSFGTGGFYEQYF
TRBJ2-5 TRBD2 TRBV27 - TGTGCCAGCCGGACTAGCGGGGGGGAGACCCAGTACTTC CASRTSGGETQYF
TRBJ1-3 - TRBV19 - TGTGCCAGTAGTAACCAGGGCAGCTCTGGAAACACCATATATTTT CASSNQGSSGNTIYF
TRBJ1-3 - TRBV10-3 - TGTGCCATCAGTGAGTCTTACGGAGAAGCTGGAAACACTATATATTTT CAISESYGEAGNTIYF
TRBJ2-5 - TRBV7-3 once TGTGCCAGCAGCCCACGTCGTGGGGGAGGAGAGACCCAGTACTTC CASSPRRGGGETQYF
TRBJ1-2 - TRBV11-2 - TGTGCCAGCAGCTTAGATGGTGGCAGGATCAACTATGGCTACACCTTC CASSLDGGRINYGYTF
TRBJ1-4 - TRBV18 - TGTGCCAGCTCACGGGGCCAAGAGGAAAAACTGTTTTTT CASSRGQEEKLFF